The present TCR beta chain was sequenced within a study of CD8+CD57+ T cells in acquired aplastic anemia. Study background: 3.2 ug was the average amount of DNA from sorted CD4+ and CD8+ cells.

It was genomic DNA that served as the template for profiling TCR beta VDJ and CDR3. TCRdb ran MiXCR on the reads and lists one entry per CDR3 protein. The sample contains around 220,000 distinct CDR3 sequences, about half of which appear only once. Notes on the study in general: Around 30 sequences, all CD8+ CDR3, were shared between patients and controls. The CD8+ Simpson's diversity of patients and controls was not significantly different.

Remarks on this clonotype: Its antigen is unidentified.

Patients selected for sequencing had displayed CD8+CD57+ cell expansion by flow cytometry. Patients had not yet gotten any therapy when their blood was taken for sampling. V lost 8 bases, J lost 4 bases, and 5 bases stayed unmatched. This CDR3 has 13 amino acids. Germline-derived CDR1 and CDR2 are SNHLY and FYNNEI. The clonotype comes from a human donor with aplastic anemia. Sequenced sample: sorted CD4+, CD8+, or CD8+CD57+ T cells (not recorded which) from PBMCs. This chain uses TRBV2 with TRBJ2-5; 9 nucleotides agree with TRBD2. The CDR3 region has the DNA TGTGCCAGCGCTAGCGGGAACGGAGAGACCCAGTACTTC. It translates to CASASGNGETQYF. Drawing the rest from reference TRBV2 and TRBJ2-5, the complete variable domain is EPEVTQTPSHQVTQMGQEVILRCVPISNHLYFYWYRQILGQKVEFLVSFYNNEISEKSEIFDDQFSVERPDGSNFTLKIRSTKLEDSAMYFCASASGNGETQYFGPGTRLLVL.